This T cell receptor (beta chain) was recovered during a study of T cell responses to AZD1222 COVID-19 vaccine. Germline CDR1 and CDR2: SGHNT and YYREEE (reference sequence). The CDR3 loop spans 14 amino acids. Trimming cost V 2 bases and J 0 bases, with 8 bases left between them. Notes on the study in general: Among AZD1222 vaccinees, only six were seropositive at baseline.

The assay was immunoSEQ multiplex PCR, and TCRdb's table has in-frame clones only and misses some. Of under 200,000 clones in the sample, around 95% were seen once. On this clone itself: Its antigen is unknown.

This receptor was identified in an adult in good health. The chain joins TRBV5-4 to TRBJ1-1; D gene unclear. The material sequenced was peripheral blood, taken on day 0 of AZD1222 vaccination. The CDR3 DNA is TGTGCCAGCAGCTTCCCTGGGTTGAACACTGAAGCTTTCTTT. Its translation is CASSFPGLNTEAFF.